This passage covers 26 T cell receptor beta chains from one sample sequenced in a study of CD8 T cells in ankylosing spondylitis. Study-level results: Blood of patients with ankylosing spondylitis appeared to be characterized by a TCR beta motif of several highly homologous variants.

Their cognate antigens are unknown. Via MiXCR, TCRdb re-called the 5' RACE reads, giving one row per CDR3 protein. The sample lists some 330,000 distinct CDR3 sequences, around 7.6% occurring once. Sequenced material: blood, either unsorted or a sorted T cell fraction (not recorded which). The receptors were gathered from a male donor with ankylosing spondylitis.

The CDR3 loop is CASRSAGGETDTQYF. The CDR3 bases are TGTGCCAGCAGATCAGCGGGAGGAGAAACAGATACGCAGTATTTT. J is TRBJ2-3 and V is TRBV7-3, with TRBD2 matching over 9 bases. Germline V CDR1 and CDR2: SGHTA, FQGTGA. V trimming: 6 bases; J trimming: 3 bases; junction bases outside the gene matches: 7. This CDR3 has 15 amino acids.

In this sample, this clonotype turned up a few times. The CDR3 ends on some other residue instead of the conserved phenylalanine or tryptophan, so this is likely a read error. No DNA is shown, since the ends of the CDR3 on it are uncertain; the CDR3 is the one TCRdb lists. CDR3 residues: CASSLRHPSRDRGAFP. The chain is built from TRBV7-3 and TRBJ1-1; the table assigns TRBD1, which was not confirmed against the DNA. The CDR3 region is 16 residues in length, termini included. Germline V CDR1 and CDR2: SGHTA, FQGTGA.

Regarding this clonotype: This could be a read error, since a much larger clone is one nucleotide away. V and J are TRBV29-1 and TRBJ2-1, with TRBD2 identical over 11 bases. Germline lookup yields CDR1 SQVTM and CDR2 ANQGSEA. CDR3 length: 16 residues. In nucleotides, the CDR3 is TGCGGCGTTGGGACGAGAGGTAGCGGGAGGGTTAATGAGCAGTTCTTC. This sequence encodes CGVGTRGSGRVNEQFF.

CDR3 residues: CASSSSGFVYEQYF. In nucleotides, the CDR3 is TGCGCCAGCAGCTCGTCAGGGTTCGTCTACGAGCAGTACTTC. V usage is TRBV4-1 and J usage is TRBJ2-7; D perhaps matches TRBD1 (5 bases). CDR1 and CDR2 (germline): MGHRA, YSYEKL. V was shortened by 5 bases and J by 3 bases, with 14 bases between the two germline ends. The CDR3 runs to 14 residues.

This sequence joins TRBV10-3 and TRBJ2-2; a weak D match, TRBD2 (7 bases). Trimming stripped 0 bases from V and 1 base from J, with 15 bases between. Germline V CDR1 and CDR2: ENHRY, SYGVKD. The CDR3 length is 18 residues. Written as DNA, the CDR3 is TGTGCCATCAGTGAGTCGATTGGGGGGGCCTTGAACACCGGGGAGCTGTTTTTT. This gives the protein CAISESIGGALNTGELFF.

This clonotype was recorded a few times. The V call is TRBV27, the J call TRBJ2-6; D remains ambiguous. This CDR3 region has 13 residues. V dropped 5 bases and J dropped 2 bases, with 4 bases sitting between them. Germline lookup yields CDR1 MNHEY and CDR2 SMNVEV (reference sequence). CDR3 sequence: CASSVAGANVLTF. In nucleotides, the CDR3 is TGTGCCAGCAGTGTCGCTGGGGCCAACGTCCTGACTTTC.

This clonotype occurred a few times. This chain connects TRBV11-2 to TRBJ2-3; D is unclear. Germline V gene data show CDR1 as SGHAT and CDR2 as FQNNGV. The CDR3 extends over 14 amino acids. Trimming took 2 bases from V and 6 from J, leaving 12 bases between them. The CDR3, as DNA: TGTGCCAGCAGCTTATTGGACCTTCTGGATACGCAGTATTTT. Translation: CASSLLDLLDTQYF.

This clonotype showed up many times. This chain uses TRBV7-2 with TRBJ2-1; the D gene is possibly TRBD2 (5 bases). The CDR3 consists of 16 residues. From germline, CDR1 is SGHTA and CDR2 FQGNSA. V shed 1 base and J shed 0 bases, with 10 bases lying between them. The chain's CDR3 is CASSLDGVSSYNEQFF. The DNA for the CDR3 is TGTGCCAGCAGCTTAGACGGGGTTAGCTCCTACAATGAGCAGTTCTTC.

The sample holds a few counts of this clonotype. V usage is TRBV5-1 and J usage is TRBJ2-3; TRBD2 matches at 14 bases. Per the germline V gene, CDR1 is SGHRS and CDR2 is YFSETQ. The junction had 4 bases not matched to a gene; V was cut back by 0 bases and J by 4 bases. CDR3 length equals 17 residues. DNA of the CDR3: TGCGCCAGCAGCTTGGGACTAGCGGGAGGGCAGTCAGATACGCAGTATTTT. Amino acid sequence: CASSLGLAGGQSDTQYF.

The chain carries TRBV6-1 and TRBJ1-2, with TRBD1 matching over 9 bases. Germline-derived CDR1 and CDR2 are MNHNS and SASEGT. The CDR3 runs 16 residues. Trimming cost V 3 bases and J 4 bases; bases outside gene matches: 9. The CDR3 DNA reads TGTGCCAGCAGTGAGAGGACAGGGGTTGTAAGCTATGGCTACACCTTC. Translation gives CASSERTGVVSYGYTF.

This clonotype was found many times. The rearrangement links TRBV6-5 to TRBJ1-5; 8 bases fit TRBD1. CDR1 and CDR2 (germline): MNHEY, SVGAGI. This CDR3 is 16 amino acids long. J was trimmed by 0 bases and V by 7 bases; bases with no gene match: 8. In DNA form, the CDR3 reads TGTGCCAGCAATTCAGGGGGCGGTTATAGCAATCAGCCCCAGCATTTT. Its translation: CASNSGGGYSNQPQHF.

This chain links TRBV5-1 with TRBJ2-7, with D possibly TRBD1 on 6 matching bases. The CDR3 loop spans 15 amino acids. Trimming removed 0 bases from V and 5 bases from J, with 15 bases in between. Per germline, CDR1 SGHRS and CDR2 YFSETQ. The CDR3 is CASSLGGPGVHEQYF. The CDR3 DNA follows: TGCGCCAGCAGCTTGGGAGGACCAGGGGTCCACGAGCAGTACTTC.

This clonotype was recorded at least ten times. The V call is TRBV12-3 or TRBV12-4, the J call TRBJ2-1; D might be TRBD1 or TRBD2, each matching 6 bases. The CDR3 has 16 residues. V was cut by 0 bases and J by 5 bases, with 14 bases left in between. CDR3 nucleotides: TGTGCCAGCAGTTTAGCGAGGGGGGTTTGGAACAATGAGCAGTTCTTC. Its translation is CASSLARGVWNNEQFF.

The rearrangement links TRBV2 to TRBJ2-2, with 9 positions matching TRBD2. The CDR3 is 17 amino acids. Germline assignment: CDR1 SNHLY and CDR2 FYNNEI. After removal of 5 bases from V and 1 base from J, the junction contained 8 bases not matched to a gene. DNA for the CDR3: TGTGCCAGCAGTTCCGGGACTAGCAGGGTGAACACCGGGGAGCTGTTTTTT. The encoded protein is CASSSGTSRVNTGELFF.

This clonotype was observed at least ten times. V gene TRBV4-2 combines with J gene TRBJ2-1; 7 bases match TRBD2. V shed 0 bases and J 2 bases; nucleotides not matched to a gene: 7. Germline CDR1 and CDR2: LGHNA and YNFKEQ. The CDR3 runs 17 residues. Written as DNA, the CDR3 is TGTGCCAGCAGCCAAGACTTCCGGGAGGAGACCTACAATGAGCAGTTCTTC. Protein sequence: CASSQDFREETYNEQFF.

V and J are TRBV12-3 or TRBV12-4 and TRBJ2-1, with D perhaps assigned TRBD1 or TRBD2 (6 bases each). This CDR3 has 15 residues. Trimming took 6 bases from V and 2 from J, leaving 14 bases between them. The CDR3 protein is CASRSPGAPYNEQFF. The CDR3 nucleotides read TGTGCCAGCAGGAGTCCGGGGGCTCCCTACAATGAGCAGTTCTTC.

At least ten counts were recorded for this clonotype. The chain is built from TRBV29-1 and TRBJ2-2; 7 bases align to TRBD1. The CDR3 has 13 amino acids. V gave up 7 bases and J gave up 3 bases; unmatched junction bases: 5. CDR1 is SQVTM and CDR2 is ANQGSEA in the germline V gene. DNA of the CDR3: TGCAGCGCCAGGGACAGCTACACCGGGGAGCTGTTTTTT. Amino acid sequence: CSARDSYTGELFF.

This clonotype was observed at least ten times. This rearrangement joins TRBV7-8 to TRBJ2-1; 8 bases align to TRBD1. V shed 4 bases, J shed 5 bases, and the junction held 4 bases outside the gene matches. The CDR3 is 14 amino acids. Germline lookup yields CDR1 SGHVS and CDR2 FQNEAQ. CDR3 sequence: CASSSGGIDNEQFF. DNA of the CDR3: TGTGCCAGCAGCTCAGGGGGCATTGACAATGAGCAGTTCTTC.

The rearrangement joins TRBV2 to TRBJ2-7; TRBD2 is a possible D gene (7 bases). Trimming took off 5 bases at V and 4 bases at J, with 15 bases between the two ends. Germline-derived CDR1 and CDR2 are SNHLY and FYNNEI. This CDR3 is built from 14 residues. CDR3 bases: TGTGCCAGCAGTCTAGGGGGACTACTATACGAGCAGTACTTC. Encoded protein: CASSLGGLLYEQYF.

This clonotype showed up just a few times. The V gene is TRBV5-1, the J gene TRBJ2-2; no firm D call. The CDR3 has 14 residues. CDR1 is SGHRS and CDR2 is YFSETQ in the germline V gene. Trimming pared 0 bases from V and 6 bases from J, leaving 9 bases between. The CDR3 region is CASSLGSVAGELFF. In DNA form, the CDR3 reads TGCGCCAGCAGCTTGGGGAGTGTGGCCGGGGAGCTGTTTTTT.

This chain joins TRBV5-1 and TRBJ2-3; either TRBD1 or TRBD2 may fit D (5 bases each). The germline V gene encodes CDR1 SGHRS and CDR2 YFSETQ. There are 16 residues in the CDR3. With 3 bases removed from V and 5 bases from J, the gap between germline ends came to 19 bases. Here the CDR3 DNA reads TGCGCCAGCAGCTCCCGGGGTCAGGGTTTCGGAGATACGCAGTATTTT. Translation: CASSSRGQGFGDTQYF.

A few counts support this clonotype. The DNA for the CDR3 is TGCGCCAGCAGCTTGGAACTAGCGTTAGCAGATACGCAGTATTTT. This gives the protein CASSLELALADTQYF. The rearrangement links TRBV5-1 to TRBJ2-3, with 7 bases fitting TRBD2. CDR1 SGHRS and CDR2 YFSETQ come from the germline V gene. The CDR3 is 15 amino acids. J gave up 4 bases and V 0 bases, and 5 bases lay outside the gene matches.

The chain is built from TRBV25-1 and TRBJ1-3, with 7 bases that match TRBD1. Germline CDR1 reads MGHDK; CDR2 reads SYGVNS. This CDR3 comprises 15 residues. Unmatched junction bases numbered 5, after V lost 2 bases and J lost 4 bases. As DNA, the CDR3 is TGTGCCAGCAGTGAACAGGGGGGCTTCGGAAACACCATATATTTT. Its protein is CASSEQGGFGNTIYF.

The chain recombines TRBV12-3 or TRBV12-4 with TRBJ1-1; weak D call: TRBD1 (6 bases). This CDR3 has 15 amino acids. V dropped 7 bases and J dropped 0 bases, with 15 bases sitting between them. DNA of the CDR3: TGTGCCAGCACCCTCGTCGGGGGCCTGAACACTGAAGCTTTCTTT. Its translation is CASTLVGGLNTEAFF.

This clonotype occurred many times. The V gene is TRBV29-1, the J gene TRBJ1-2, with 9 nucleotides matching TRBD1. V gave up 6 bases and J gave up 5 bases; unmatched junction bases: 7. In germline, CDR1 is SQVTM, CDR2 ANQGSEA. CDR3 length: 13 amino acids. Written as DNA, the CDR3 is TGCAGCGTCGGGCTAGGGACAGGGTATGGCTACACCTTC. As protein: CSVGLGTGYGYTF.

V and J are TRBV12-3 or TRBV12-4 and TRBJ1-1, with no clear D. The CDR3 extends over 15 amino acids. V lost 7 bases, J lost 1 base, and 16 bases lay in between. CDR3 protein: CASTPLRAGNTEAFF. The CDR3 nucleotides read TGTGCCAGCACCCCCCTCCGGGCGGGGAACACTGAAGCTTTCTTT.